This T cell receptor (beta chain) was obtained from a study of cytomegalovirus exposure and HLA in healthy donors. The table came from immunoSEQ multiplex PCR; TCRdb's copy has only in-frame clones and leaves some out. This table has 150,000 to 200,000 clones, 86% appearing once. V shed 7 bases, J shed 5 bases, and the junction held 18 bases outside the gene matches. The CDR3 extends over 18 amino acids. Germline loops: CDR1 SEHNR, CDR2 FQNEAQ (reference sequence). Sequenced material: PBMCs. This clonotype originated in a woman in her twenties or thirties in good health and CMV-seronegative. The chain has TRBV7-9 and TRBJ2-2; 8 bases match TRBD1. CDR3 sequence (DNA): TGTGCCAGCACAACACCAAAACCCAGGGGGCGGTGGACCGGGGAGCTGTTTTTT. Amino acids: CASTTPKPRGRWTGELFF.